The source of this T cell receptor beta chain is a study of T cell changes during pregnancy in multiple sclerosis. V was clipped by 0 bases and J by 1 base; unmatched bases: 6. CDR1 is GTSNPN and CDR2 is SVGIG in the germline V gene (reference sequence). CDR3 size: 16 residues. TCRdb's copy holds only in-frame clones and misses some; the assay was immunoSEQ multiplex PCR. This table has around 40,000 clones, around 90% appearing once. The rearrangement links TRBV30 to TRBJ1-5, with 7 bases fitting TRBD1. This sequence originates from a female donor with multiple sclerosis, enrolled in a pregnancy study. The material sequenced was CD4+ T cells from peripheral blood mononuclear cells, taken in the third trimester of pregnancy. CDR3 nucleotide sequence: TGTGCCTGGAGTGTACGAGGCAGGGGGAGCAATCAGCCCCAGCATTTT. It yields the protein CAWSVRGRGSNQPQHF. The whole variable domain, remainder taken from reference TRBV30 and TRBJ1-5, is SQTIHQWPATLVQPVGSPLSLECTVEGTSNPNLYWYRQAAGRGLQLLFYSVGIGQISSEVPQNLSASRPQDRQFILSSKKLLLSDSGFYLCAWSVRGRGSNQPQHFGDGTRLSIL.